Included here is one T cell receptor beta chain sequence, with context. Which antigen it targets is not known. The record has no base qualities; no much larger clone is one base away. The CDR3 regions of human TCRbeta chains were analyzed by immunosequencing. In the paper's pipeline: TCRs in the repertoires were matched against a reference library of SARS-CoV-2-specific TCRs that had been generated with the MIRA antigen-specificity platform. Breadth was defined as the fraction of unique TCRs that were SARS-CoV-2-associated, and depth was defined as the fraction of total T cells that were SARS-CoV-2-associated. Using the MIRA data, each spike-specific TCR was mapped to the spike region that the TCR reacts to and placed in a CD4 or CD8 class. Log10-transformed breadth and depth values were compared by one-way ANOVA with Sidak's multiple comparisons tests. Held by TCRdb, this immuneACCESS table contains in-frame sequences only and omits some clones. Under half of the omission traces to an unresolved V gene where checked; the cause of the rest is unknown. Clone size and V and J calls were adopted from that table, with D and trimming inferred from the DNA. The sample includes about 110,000 clones, with around 81% observed a single time. The ten largest clones add up to approximately 4.6% of the sample.

V drops 7 bases and J drops 5 bases, leaving 8 bases in between. The CDR3 sequence holds 11 residues, the cysteine and phenylalanine included. Of all the DNA, just the CDR3 is kept, 33 bases in frame from base 1. The germline V gene encodes CDR1 MDHEN and CDR2 SYDVKM. This sample stems from a study of T cell responses to AZD1222 COVID-19 vaccine (dated by TCRdb to the early 2020s). For the study in its entirety: AZD1222 recipients given second doses at about 4 weeks or at about 12 weeks were pooled, since spike-specific TCR depth and breadth were not found to differ between the two schedules. Enrollment into the trials was organized by age into subgroups of 18-55, 56-69 and 70-plus years, and those subgroups contained around 150, 28 and 57 TCR-sequenced participants, respectively. TCR sequencing was performed for 230 to 250 trial participants, of whom approximately 200 were given two doses of AZD1222 and around 26 were given two doses of MenACWY control vaccine.

On the study overall, not on this receptor specifically: Only five to seven AZD1222 recipients were SARS-CoV-2 seropositive at baseline, limiting conclusions about previously exposed vaccinees. Because no samples from the day 14 peak response were available, repertoires could be characterized only after the peak T cell response. Participants were mostly white British and included more females than males, and it was suggested by the authors that clonal diversity may have been underestimated. The 56-69-year group was small, and its depth increase did not reach significance, likely because of low power. A significant rise in spike-specific TCR breadth and depth was observed after two AZD1222 doses relative to day 0 and relative to MenACWY recipients. Vaccine-associated CD4 TCRs spanned the whole spike protein, with dominant responses in regions 160-218 and 743-854. Nearly half of unique spike-specific TCRs reportedly recognized epitopes outside regions mutated in the B.1.351 and B.1.1.7 variants.

What the time point label conveys for this sample: baseline before first vaccination. The vaccinee samples were drawn from two UK trials, COV001 and COV002, one of which was a single-blind randomized controlled phase 2/3 trial testing AZD1222 (ChAdOx1 nCoV-19) in healthy adults. For TCRbeta chain sequencing, PBMC samples were collected from trial participants at day 0 and at day 28 after the second dose. Sequencing used peripheral blood, obtained on day 0 of AZD1222 vaccination. The sequence came from an adult in good health. The chain uses TRBV28 and TRBJ2-5; the D gene is unclear. The CDR3: CASTSWETQYF. The nucleotide sequence is given as TGTGCCAGCACCTCCTGGGAGACCCAGTACTTC.